This T cell receptor (beta chain) was sequenced in a study of blood T cell repertoires in COVID-19 (dated by TCRdb to 2018 to 2021). Concerning the study at large: Collaborator samples came from the United States, Italy and Spain and covered acute and convalescent phases of COVID-19. The prospective study material was composed of cDNA or gDNA derived from T cells, B-cell-depleted T cells, or PBMCs. Subjects who had been exposed to COVID-19, were actively infected with it, or had recovered from it provided the deeply sampled blood TCRbeta repertoires that made up the dataset. The repertoires were made available in a free public database intended to serve as a resource for research on the immune response to SARS-CoV-2. Samples were obtained from the ongoing ImmuneRACE study (first 160 participants) and from about 1,300 subjects provided by 6 global collaborators. Nearly every sample came with metadata listing a de-identified subject ID, COVID-19 status, age in years and sex. Where HLA class I and class II types were available, the types were taken from metadata supplied by the sample provider, not from assay-based typing. The investigation overall reported the following: Clinical and demographic metadata were provided uncurated, with the amount varying by source and participant.

Trimming accounts for 5 bases at V and 4 bases at J, while the number of junction bases matched to no gene is 3. The CDR3 spans 13 residues, from the cysteine through the phenylalanine. The entry retains the CDR3 DNA only, 39 bases that are in frame from base 1. The germline V gene yields MNHEY for CDR1 and SVGEGT for CDR2. In the prospective study, participants were about 18 to 100 years old, resided in fewer than 25 geographic areas of the United States, and were enrolled through a virtual design. Cohort assignment in the prospective study relied on participant-reported clinical history from a screening survey and a study questionnaire. A participant counted as exposed if, within 2 weeks of entering the study, that participant had been in contact with someone who had a PCR-confirmed or clinician-diagnosed COVID-19 case. Each participant in the prospective study had whole blood, serum and a nasopharyngeal or oropharyngeal swab collected by mobile phlebotomists. Over an approximately 2-month period, participants in the prospective study had the option of providing additional blood draws and questionnaires. Before DNA extraction, blood samples from the prospective study were shipped at room temperature or frozen.

The immunoSEQ Assay, a bias-controlled multiplex PCR, was used to amplify TCRbeta CDR3 regions from genomic DNA. The authors' pipeline ran thus. Nucleated cell counts per sample were estimated from amplification of reference gene primers within the assay. To quantify the absolute abundance of each unique TCRbeta CDR3 rearrangement, sequence reads were collapsed and filtered. For each sample, productive Simpson clonality was calculated as the square root of Simpson's diversity index across productive rearrangements. Not all clones reach the TCRdb copy of this immuneACCESS table, which keeps in-frame sequences only. Checked studies attribute under half of the gap to unresolved V genes and leave the rest unexplained. The V and J calls and clone size come from that table; D and trimming were worked out from the DNA. This sample holds around 160,000 clones; roughly 89% were observed only once. Together, the top ten hold more than 4.5% of the sample.

Notes on this clone: This clone's antigen is unknown. The input lacks base qualities; no much larger clone sits a single base away.

This receptor was identified in a woman aged 45-65 years who had been exposed to COVID-19. The chain is made from TRBV6-2 or TRBV6-3 and TRBJ2-7, and 9 junction bases match TRBD1. Sequenced input: PBMCs or T cells enriched from blood (not recorded which). The CDR3 in this case is CASSGQGSYEQYF. In nucleotide form, the sequence is TGTGCCAGCAGTGGACAGGGGTCTTACGAGCAGTACTTC.